This T cell receptor (beta chain) emerged from a study of T-cell memory formation after mild COVID-19. The wider study: TCR clustering was largely donor specific.

Notes on the study in general: For second-wave clones that peaked at day 37, SARS-CoV-2 specificity went unverified.

This CDR3 comprises 14 residues. The germline V gene has CDR1 SGHRS and CDR2 YFSETQ. V gave up 0 bases and J gave up 6 bases, with 11 bases separating them. Ten or more counts support this clonotype. Its antigen is not known. cDNA libraries for TCR alpha and TCR beta, carrying sample barcodes and UMIs, came from 5'RACE with constant-segment primers. TCRdb reprocessed the 5' RACE reads via MiXCR and lists one record per CDR3 protein. The sample has about 320,000 distinct CDR3 sequences; roughly an eighth are singletons. Material: PBMCs or a T cell subset sorted from them (not recorded which). This sequence joins TRBV5-1 and TRBJ2-3; D is ambiguous. The TCR originated in a man in his late teens or twenties who had mild COVID-19 (a few samples of this study predate the infection). Cell type and time point are not known. The DNA of the CDR3 is TGCGCCAGCAGCTTGGGAATCTCCCAGGATACGCAGTATTTT. This encodes CASSLGISQDTQYF.